This TCR beta chain was documented in a study of cytotoxic CD8 clonotypes in ibrutinib-treated CLL. Study background: Of a cohort that held about 12 relapsed/refractory and roughly 15 treatment-naive patients, about 18 were IGHV unmutated. Sequencing produced an average of about 250,000 productive templates and tens of thousands of productive rearrangements per sample.

Whole-study findings and limits: The public clonotypes identified were infrequent and showed contraction or stability on treatment.

Regarding this clone: What it recognizes is unknown.

The data were produced by immunoSEQ multiplex PCR, yet TCRdb's version contains in-frame clones alone and is incomplete. The repertoire holds around 330,000 clones, with 67% as singletons. From germline, CDR1 is SGDLS and CDR2 YYNGEE. The CDR3 is made up of 14 amino acids. The V and J ends lost 3 bases and 4 bases, in that order; junction bases with no gene match: 4. This clonotype was sampled from a human donor with chronic lymphocytic leukemia. V and J are TRBV9 and TRBJ2-3; TRBD2 agrees at 8 bases. Sequenced here: PBMCs, sampled after 36 months of ibrutinib treatment. The CDR3 protein is CASSAGLAADTQYF. DNA for the CDR3: TGTGCCAGCAGCGCCGGACTAGCCGCAGATACGCAGTATTTT.